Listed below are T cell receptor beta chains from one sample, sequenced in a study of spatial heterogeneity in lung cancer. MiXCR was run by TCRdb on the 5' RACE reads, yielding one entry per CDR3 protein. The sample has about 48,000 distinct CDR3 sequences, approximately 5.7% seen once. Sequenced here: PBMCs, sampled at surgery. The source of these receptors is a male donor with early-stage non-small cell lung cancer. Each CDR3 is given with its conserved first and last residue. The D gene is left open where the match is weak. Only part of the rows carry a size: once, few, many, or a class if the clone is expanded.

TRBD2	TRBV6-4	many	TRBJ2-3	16	CASSDGSGSGTDTQYF	TGTGCCAGCAGTGATGGTAGCGGGAGCGGAACAGATACGCAGTATTTT
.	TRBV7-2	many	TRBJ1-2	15	CASSFDFGGGDGYTF	TGTGCCAGCAGCTTCGATTTCGGGGGAGGGGATGGCTACACCTTC
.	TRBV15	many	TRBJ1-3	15	CATSRETGMGNTIYF	TGTGCCACCAGCAGAGAAACAGGGATGGGAAACACCATATATTTT
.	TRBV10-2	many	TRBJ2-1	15	CASSEDSGSYNEQFF	TGCGCCAGCAGTGAAGACAGTGGCTCCTACAATGAGCAGTTCTTC
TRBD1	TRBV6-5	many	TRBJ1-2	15	CASNAPGGGGDGYTF	TGTGCCAGCAATGCGCCGGGAGGGGGCGGAGATGGCTACACCTTC
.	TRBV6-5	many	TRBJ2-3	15	CASTESGTPTDTQYF	TGTGCCAGCACGGAGAGCGGGACACCCACAGATACGCAGTATTTT
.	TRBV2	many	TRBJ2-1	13	CASSVSLNNEQFF	TGTGCCAGCAGTGTAAGTCTAAACAATGAGCAGTTCTTC
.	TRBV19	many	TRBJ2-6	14	CASSPDTGANVLTF	TGTGCCAGTAGTCCGGACACTGGGGCCAACGTCCTGACTTTC
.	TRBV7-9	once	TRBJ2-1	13	CASSPEEAYEQFF	TGTGCCAGCAGCCCCGAGGAGGCCTATGAGCAGTTCTTC
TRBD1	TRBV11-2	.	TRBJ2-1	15	CASSARDRGRNEQFF	TGTGCCAGCAGCGCTAGGGACAGGGGGCGGAATGAGCAGTTCTTC
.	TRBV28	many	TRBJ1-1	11	CASTVGTEAFF	TGTGCCAGCACCGTCGGCACTGAAGCTTTCTTT
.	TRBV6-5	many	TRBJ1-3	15	CASSYSEGSGNTIYF	TGTGCCAGCAGTTACTCAGAGGGGTCGGGAAACACCATATATTTT
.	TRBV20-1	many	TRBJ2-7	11	CSGGSPYEQYF	TGCAGTGGAGGGTCCCCCTACGAGCAGTACTTC
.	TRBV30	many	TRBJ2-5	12	CAWSFLQETQYF	TGTGCCTGGAGTTTCCTCCAGGAGACCCAGTACTTC
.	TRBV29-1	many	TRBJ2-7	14	CSVEINSSSYEQYF	TGCAGCGTTGAAATTAACAGCAGCTCCTACGAGCAGTACTTC
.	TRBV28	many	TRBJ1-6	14	CASQFVGFLTPLHF	TGTGCCAGCCAGTTTGTCGGGTTTTTGACACCCCTCCACTTT
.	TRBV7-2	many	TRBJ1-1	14	CASNYPPWDTEAFF	TGTGCCAGCAACTACCCTCCGTGGGACACTGAAGCTTTCTTT
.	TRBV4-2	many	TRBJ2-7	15	CASSQEGGPTYEQYF	TGTGCCAGCAGCCAAGAAGGCGGGCCAACCTACGAGCAGTACTTC
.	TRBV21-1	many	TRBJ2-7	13	CARTGAPQYEQYF	TGTGCCAGGACAGGGGCCCCGCAATACGAGCAGTACTTC
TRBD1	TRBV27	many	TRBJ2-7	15	CASSLRQGAFHEQYF	TGTGCCAGCAGCCTTAGACAGGGGGCGTTCCACGAGCAGTACTTC
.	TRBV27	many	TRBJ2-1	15	CASSLGLVSGNEQFF	TGTGCCAGCAGTTTAGGGTTGGTAAGCGGAAATGAGCAGTTCTTC
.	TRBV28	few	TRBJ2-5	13	CASSPSGQETQYF	TGTGCCAGCAGCCCTTCTGGCCAAGAGACCCAGTACTTC